This T cell receptor beta chain is drawn from a study of T cell responses to AZD1222 COVID-19 vaccine. Study-wide results and limits: Per reports, nearly half of all spike-specific TCRs target regions that are unmutated in variants. Dominant CD4 TCR responses targeted spike regions 160-218 and 743-854. AZD1222 recipients seropositive at baseline numbered only 5 to 7. Possibly, clonal diversity was underestimated; donors were largely white British and included more females.

Trimming took 6 bases from V and 6 from J, leaving 12 bases between them. The germline gives CDR1 DFQATT, CDR2 SNEGSKA (reference sequence). This CDR3 spans 11 amino acids. Concerning this clone itself: The antigen remains unidentified.

Measured with immunoSEQ multiplex PCR; TCRdb has only the in-frame clones, and not every one. The data contain 25,000 to 35,000 clones, roughly 90% of them singletons. V gene TRBV20-1 combines with J gene TRBJ2-7; a weak D match, TRBD2 (5 bases). Source: peripheral blood, taken on day 0 of AZD1222 vaccination. The TCR sequence derives from an adult in good health. CDR3 sequence (DNA): TGCAGTGCCCTGGACTTCGTCGAGCAGTACTTC. It codes for CSALDFVEQYF.